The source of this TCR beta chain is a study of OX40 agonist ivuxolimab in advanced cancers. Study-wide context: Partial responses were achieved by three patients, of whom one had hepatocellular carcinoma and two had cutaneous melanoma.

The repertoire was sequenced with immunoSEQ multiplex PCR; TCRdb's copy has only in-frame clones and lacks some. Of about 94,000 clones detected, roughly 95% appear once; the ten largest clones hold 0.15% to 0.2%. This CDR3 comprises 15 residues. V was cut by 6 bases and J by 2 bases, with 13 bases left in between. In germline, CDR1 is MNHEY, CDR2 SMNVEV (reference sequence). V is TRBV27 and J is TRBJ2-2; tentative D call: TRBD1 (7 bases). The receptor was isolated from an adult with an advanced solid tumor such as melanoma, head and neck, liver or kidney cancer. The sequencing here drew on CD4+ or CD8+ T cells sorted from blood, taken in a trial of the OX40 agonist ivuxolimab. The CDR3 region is CASRLEGANTGELFF. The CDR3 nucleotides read TGTGCCAGCAGACTGGAGGGGGCTAACACCGGGGAGCTGTTTTTT.